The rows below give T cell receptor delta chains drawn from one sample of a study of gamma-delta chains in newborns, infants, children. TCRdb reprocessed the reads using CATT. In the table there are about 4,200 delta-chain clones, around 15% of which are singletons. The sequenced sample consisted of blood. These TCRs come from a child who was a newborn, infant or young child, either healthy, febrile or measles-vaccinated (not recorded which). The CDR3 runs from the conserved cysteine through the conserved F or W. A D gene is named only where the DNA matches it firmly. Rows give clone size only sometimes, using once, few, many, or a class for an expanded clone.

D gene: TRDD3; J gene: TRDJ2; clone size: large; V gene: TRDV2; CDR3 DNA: TGTGCCTGTGACATACTGGGGGATATGACAGCACAACTCTTCTTT; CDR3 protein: CACDILGDMTAQLFF
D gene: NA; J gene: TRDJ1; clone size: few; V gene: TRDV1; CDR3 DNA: TGTGCTCTTGGGGAATTTCCACCTTCCCCGTACTGGGGCCGTTACACCGATAAACTCATCTTT; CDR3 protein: CALGEFPPSPYWGRYTDKLIF
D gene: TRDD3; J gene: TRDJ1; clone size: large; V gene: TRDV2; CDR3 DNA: TGTGCCTGTGAGGCCCTGGGGGTGCCCACCGATAAACTCATCTTT; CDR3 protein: CACEALGVPTDKLIF
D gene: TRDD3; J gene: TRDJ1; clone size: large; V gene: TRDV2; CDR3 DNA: TGTGCCTGTGACACAGTCCTCCTACTGGGGGATACGGAGGGAACCGATAAACTCATCTTT; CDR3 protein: CACDTVLLLGDTEGTDKLIF
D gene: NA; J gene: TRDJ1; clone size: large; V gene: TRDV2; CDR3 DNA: TGTGCCTGTGACGGACTGGGAGGTAGGGAGGGCACCGATAAACTCATCTTT; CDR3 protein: CACDGLGGREGTDKLIF
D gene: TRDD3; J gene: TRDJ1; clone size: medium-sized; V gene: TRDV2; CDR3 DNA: TGTGCCTGTGGGGCCCTGGGGGTGCCCACCGATAAACTCATCTTT; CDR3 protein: CACGALGVPTDKLIF
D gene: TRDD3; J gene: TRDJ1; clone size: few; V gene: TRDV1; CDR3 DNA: TGTGCTTTTGGGGAACTCGCCCCCCCACTGGGGGATACGCAGGGCGATAAACTCATCTTT; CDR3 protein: CAFGELAPPLGDTQGDKLIF
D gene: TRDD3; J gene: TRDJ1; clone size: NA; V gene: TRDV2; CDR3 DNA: TGTGCCTGTGACACGGTGGGGGGATACGAAGGCGATAAACTCATCTTT; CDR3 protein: CACDTVGGYEGDKLIF
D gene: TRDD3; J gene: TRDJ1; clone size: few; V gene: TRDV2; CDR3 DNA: TGTGCCTGTGACACCGTTCAGGGGGATCCCTACACCGATAAACTCATCTTT; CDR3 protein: CACDTVQGDPYTDKLIF
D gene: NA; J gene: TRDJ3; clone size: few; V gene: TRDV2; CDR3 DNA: TGTGCCTGTGACACGTGCTATGGATGGGAGAGCTCCTGGGGCACCCGACAGATGTTTTTC; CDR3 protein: CACDTCYGWESSWGTRQMFF
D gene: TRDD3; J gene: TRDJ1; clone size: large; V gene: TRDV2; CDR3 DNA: TGTGCCTGTGACACCGGTCGGCTGGGGGATACGGCCTACGATAAACTCATCTTT; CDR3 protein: CACDTGRLGDTAYDKLIF
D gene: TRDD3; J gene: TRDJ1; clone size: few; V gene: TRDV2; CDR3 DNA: TGTGCCTGTGACCCCCTGTCCACAATGGGGGATTTTTCCGATAAACTCATCTTT; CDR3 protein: CACDPLSTMGDFSDKLIF
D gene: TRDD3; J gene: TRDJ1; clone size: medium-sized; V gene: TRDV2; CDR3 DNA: TGTGCCTGTGACACCGTAGCTACTGGGGGATACCACACCGATAAACTCATCTTT; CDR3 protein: CACDTVATGGYHTDKLIF
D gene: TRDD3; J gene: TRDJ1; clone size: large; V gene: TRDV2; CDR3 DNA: TGTGCCTGTGACATACTGGGGGACCGGTACACCGATAAACTCATCTTT; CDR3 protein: CACDILGDRYTDKLIF
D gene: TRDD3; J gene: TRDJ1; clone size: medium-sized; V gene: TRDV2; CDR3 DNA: TGTGCCTGTGACACCGGTCTGGGGGATACTGGGAAACTCATCTTT; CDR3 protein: CACDTGLGDTGKLIF
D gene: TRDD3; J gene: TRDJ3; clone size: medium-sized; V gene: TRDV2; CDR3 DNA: TGTGCCTGTGACAAAGTGGGGCCCACTGGGGGACGCTCCTGGGACACCCGACAGATGTTTTTC; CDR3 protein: CACDKVGPTGGRSWDTRQMFF
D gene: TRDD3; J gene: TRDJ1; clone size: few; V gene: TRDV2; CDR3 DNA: TGTGCCTGTGACACCGTTTTGAGGGATACGAATGGCGATAAACTCATCTTT; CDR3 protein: CACDTVLRDTNGDKLIF
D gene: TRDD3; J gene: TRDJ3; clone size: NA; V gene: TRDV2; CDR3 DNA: TGTGCCTGTGATCCCGTGGTGGGGGATACTGAGGTTAGGGCCCCCTGGGACACCCGACAGACGTTTTTC; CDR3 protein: CACDPVVGDTEVRAPWDTRQTFF
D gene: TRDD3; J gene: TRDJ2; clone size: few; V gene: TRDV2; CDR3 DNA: TGTGCCTGTGACATACTGTGGGATACTTTGACAGCACCACTCTTCTTT; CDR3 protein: CACDILWDTLTAPLFF
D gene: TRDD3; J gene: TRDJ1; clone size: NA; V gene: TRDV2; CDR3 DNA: TGTGCCTGTGACACCCTGGGGGATGCGGTTGGTGGCACCGATAAACTCATCTTT; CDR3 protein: CACDTLGDAVGGTDKLIF
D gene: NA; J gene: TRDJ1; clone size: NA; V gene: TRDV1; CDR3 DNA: TGTGCTCTTGGGGAACCCCTGGGCACCGATAGACTCATCTTT; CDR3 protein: CALGEPLGTDRLIF
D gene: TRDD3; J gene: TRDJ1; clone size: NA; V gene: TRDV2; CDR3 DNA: TGTGCCTGTGACGTTCTGGGGGACTACACCGATAAACTCATCTTT; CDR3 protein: CACDVLGDYTDKLIF
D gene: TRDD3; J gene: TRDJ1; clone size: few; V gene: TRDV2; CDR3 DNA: TGTGCCTGTGACCCCTGGGGGATACCCGATAAACTCATCTTT; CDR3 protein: CACDPWGIPDKLIF
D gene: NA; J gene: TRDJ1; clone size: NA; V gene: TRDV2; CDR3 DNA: TGTGCCTGTGACCCATGGGGGCCGTACACCGATAAACTCATCTTT; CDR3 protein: CACDPWGPYTDKLIF
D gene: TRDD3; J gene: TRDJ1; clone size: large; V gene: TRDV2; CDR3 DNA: TGTGCCTGTGACCTACTGGGGGATACGAAGGGGGGCACCGATAAACTCATCTTT; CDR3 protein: CACDLLGDTKGGTDKLIF
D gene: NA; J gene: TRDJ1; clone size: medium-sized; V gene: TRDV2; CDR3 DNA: TGTGCCTGTGACACCTTGGGGACACCTAAGACCGATAAACTCATCTTT; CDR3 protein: CACDTLGTPKTDKLIF
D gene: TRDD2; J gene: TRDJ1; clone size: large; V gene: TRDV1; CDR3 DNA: TGTGCTCTTGGGGGAACCCTTCCTAATTCGTGGAGGGATCGGATAAAACTCATCTTT; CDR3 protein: CALGGTLPNSWRDRIKLIF
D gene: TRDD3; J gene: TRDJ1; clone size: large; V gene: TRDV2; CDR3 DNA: TGTGCCTGTGACACCGTTGGTGGGGGATACGCGGGGATTAGCACCGATAAACTCATCTTT; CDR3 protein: CACDTVGGGYAGISTDKLIF
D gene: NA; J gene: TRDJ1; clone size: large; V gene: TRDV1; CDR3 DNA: TGTGCTCTTGGGATCGGTTACCCCACCGATAAACTCATCTTT; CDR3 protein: CALGIGYPTDKLIF
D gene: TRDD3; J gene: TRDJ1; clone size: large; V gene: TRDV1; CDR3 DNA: TGTGCTCTTGGGGAGTTGGACTACGCTGGGGCCTGGGGGAAGTACACCGATAAACTCATCTTT; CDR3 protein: CALGELDYAGAWGKYTDKLIF
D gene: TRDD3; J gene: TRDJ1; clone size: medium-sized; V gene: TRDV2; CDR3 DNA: TGTGCCTGTGACACCGTTCCAGTACTGGGGGAGTACACCGATAAACTCATCTTT; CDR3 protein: CACDTVPVLGEYTDKLIF
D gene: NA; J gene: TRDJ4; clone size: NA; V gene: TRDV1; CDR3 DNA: TGTGCTCTTGGGGAATCAAGGATTCGGAGACGTTCCAGACCCCTGATCTTT; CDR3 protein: CALGESRIRRRSRPLIF
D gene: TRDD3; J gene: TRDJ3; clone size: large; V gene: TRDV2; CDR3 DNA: TGTGCCTGTGACAGTACTGGGGGATCCTGGGACACCCGACAGATGTTTTTC; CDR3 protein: CACDSTGGSWDTRQMFF
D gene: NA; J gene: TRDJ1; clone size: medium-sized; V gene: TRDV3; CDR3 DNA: TGTGCCTTTGTGGGATATACCCCCGATAAACTCATCTTT; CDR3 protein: CAFVGYTPDKLIF
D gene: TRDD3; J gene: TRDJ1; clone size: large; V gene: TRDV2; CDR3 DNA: TGTGCCTGTGACTCCCTACTGGGGGATTTGGCCGATAAACTCATCTTT; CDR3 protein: CACDSLLGDLADKLIF
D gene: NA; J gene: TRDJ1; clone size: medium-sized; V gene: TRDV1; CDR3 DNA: TGTGCTCTTGGGAATCCTAGCCTGTTCGGGTACACCGATAAACTCATCTTT; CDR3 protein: CALGNPSLFGYTDKLIF
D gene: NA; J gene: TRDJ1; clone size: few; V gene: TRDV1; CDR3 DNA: TGTGCTCCTGGGGACCGCTCCTTGTCAACCGATAAACTCATCTTT; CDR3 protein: CAPGDRSLSTDKLIF
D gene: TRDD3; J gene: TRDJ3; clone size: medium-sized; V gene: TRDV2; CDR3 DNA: TGTGCCTGTGACACTGCCGTACTGGGGGATCAGAGCTCCTGGGACACCCGACAGATGTTTTTC; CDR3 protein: CACDTAVLGDQSSWDTRQMFF
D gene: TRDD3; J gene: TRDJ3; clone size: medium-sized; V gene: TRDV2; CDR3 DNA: TGTGCCTGTGATTTCGTACTGGGGGATACGGGGTCCTGGGACACCCGACAGATGTTTTTC; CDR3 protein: CACDFVLGDTGSWDTRQMFF
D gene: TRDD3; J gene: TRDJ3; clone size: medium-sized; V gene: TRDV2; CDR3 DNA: TGTGCCTGTGACAAACTGGGGGATAGCTCCTGGGACACCCGACAGATGTTTTTC; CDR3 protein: CACDKLGDSSWDTRQMFF
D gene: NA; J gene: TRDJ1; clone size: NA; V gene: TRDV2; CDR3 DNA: TGTGCCTGCGACACCCTTCCTAGTACTGGGGGAGCCTACACCGATAAACTCACCTTT; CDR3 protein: CACDTLPSTGGAYTDKLTF
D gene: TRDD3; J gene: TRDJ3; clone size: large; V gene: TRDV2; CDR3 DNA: TGTGCCTGTGACACCGTAGCCCAACATCGCGCGGGGGGATACGCAAGCTCCTGGGACACCCGACAGATGTTTTTC; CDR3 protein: CACDTVAQHRAGGYASSWDTRQMFF
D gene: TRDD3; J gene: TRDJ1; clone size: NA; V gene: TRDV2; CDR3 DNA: TGTGCCTGTGACACAATTACTGGGGGATACGATGGCGATAAACTCATCTTT; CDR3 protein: CACDTITGGYDGDKLIF
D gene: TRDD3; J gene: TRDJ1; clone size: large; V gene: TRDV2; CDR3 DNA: TGTGCCTGTGACACGCTGGGGGATAGGCCTAGGCCGTACACCGATAAACTCATCTTT; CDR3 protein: CACDTLGDRPRPYTDKLIF
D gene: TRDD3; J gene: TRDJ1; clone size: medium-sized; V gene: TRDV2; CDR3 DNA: TGTGCCTGTGACAGACTGGGGGAAGAGTACACCGATAAACTCATCTTT; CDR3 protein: CACDRLGEEYTDKLIF